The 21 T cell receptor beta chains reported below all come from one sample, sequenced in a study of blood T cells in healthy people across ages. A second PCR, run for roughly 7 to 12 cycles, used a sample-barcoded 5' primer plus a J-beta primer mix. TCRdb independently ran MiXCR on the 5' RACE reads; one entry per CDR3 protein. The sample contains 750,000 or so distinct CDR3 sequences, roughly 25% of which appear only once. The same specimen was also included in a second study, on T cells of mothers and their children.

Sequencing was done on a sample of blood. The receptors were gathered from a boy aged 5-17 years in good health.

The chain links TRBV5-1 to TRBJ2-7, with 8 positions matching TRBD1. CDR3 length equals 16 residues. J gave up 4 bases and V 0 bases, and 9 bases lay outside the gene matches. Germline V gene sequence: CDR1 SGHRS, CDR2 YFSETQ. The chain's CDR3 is CASSLAWDRSLYEQYF. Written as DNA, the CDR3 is TGCGCCAGCAGCTTGGCATGGGACAGGTCCTTGTACGAGCAGTACTTC.

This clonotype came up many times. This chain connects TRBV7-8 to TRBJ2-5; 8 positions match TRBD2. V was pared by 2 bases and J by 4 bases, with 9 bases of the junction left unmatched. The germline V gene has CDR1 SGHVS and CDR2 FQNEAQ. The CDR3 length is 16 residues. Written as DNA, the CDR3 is TGTGCCAGCAGCTTAATCTTTTCGGGAGGGCGAGAGACCCAGTACTTC. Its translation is CASSLIFSGGRETQYF. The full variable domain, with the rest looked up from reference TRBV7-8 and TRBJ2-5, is GAGVSQSPRYKVAKRGQDVALRCDPISGHVSLFWYQQALGQGPEFLTYFQNEAQLDKSGLPSDRFFAERPEGSVSTLKIQRTQQEDSAVYLCASSLIFSGGRETQYFGPGTRLLVL.

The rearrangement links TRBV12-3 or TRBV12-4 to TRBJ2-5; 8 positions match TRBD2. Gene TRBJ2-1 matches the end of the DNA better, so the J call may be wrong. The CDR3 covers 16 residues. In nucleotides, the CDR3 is TGTGCCAGCAGTTCCCCGACAGCGGGAGCCTACAATGAGCAGTTCTTC. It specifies CASSSPTAGAYNEQFF.

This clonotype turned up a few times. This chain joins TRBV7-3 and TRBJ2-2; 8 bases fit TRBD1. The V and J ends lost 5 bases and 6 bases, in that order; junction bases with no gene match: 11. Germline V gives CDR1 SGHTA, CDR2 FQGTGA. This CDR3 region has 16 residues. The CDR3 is CASSRDGQGRSGELFF. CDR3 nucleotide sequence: TGTGCCAGCAGCCGAGATGGACAGGGTCGGTCCGGGGAGCTGTTTTTT.

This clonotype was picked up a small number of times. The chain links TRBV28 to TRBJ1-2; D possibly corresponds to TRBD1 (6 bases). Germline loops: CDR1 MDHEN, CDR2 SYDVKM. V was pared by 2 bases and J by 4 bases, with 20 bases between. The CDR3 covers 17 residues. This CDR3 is CASSLISRGAYGYGYTF. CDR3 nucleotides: TGTGCCAGCAGTTTAATATCTCGGGGGGCGTACGGCTATGGCTACACCTTC.

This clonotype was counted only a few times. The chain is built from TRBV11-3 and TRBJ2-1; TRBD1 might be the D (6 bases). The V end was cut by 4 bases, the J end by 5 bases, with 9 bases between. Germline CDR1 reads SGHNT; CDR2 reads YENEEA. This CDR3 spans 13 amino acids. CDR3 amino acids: CASSWGPDNEQFF. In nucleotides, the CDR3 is TGTGCCAGCAGCTGGGGGCCAGACAATGAGCAGTTCTTC.

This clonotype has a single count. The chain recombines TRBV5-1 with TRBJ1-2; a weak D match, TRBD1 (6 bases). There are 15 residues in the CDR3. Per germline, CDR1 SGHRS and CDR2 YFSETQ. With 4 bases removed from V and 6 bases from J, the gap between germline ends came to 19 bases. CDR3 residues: CASSPQQGAADGYTF. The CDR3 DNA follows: TGCGCCAGCAGCCCTCAACAGGGAGCGGCGGATGGCTACACCTTC.

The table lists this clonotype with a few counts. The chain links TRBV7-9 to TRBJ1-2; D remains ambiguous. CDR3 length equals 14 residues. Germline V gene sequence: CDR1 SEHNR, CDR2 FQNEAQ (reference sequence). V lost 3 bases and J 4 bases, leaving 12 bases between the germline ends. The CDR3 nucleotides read TGTGCCAGCAGCTTTTTTGAGGAGAGCTATGGCTACACCTTC. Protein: CASSFFEESYGYTF.

CDR3 nucleotide sequence: TGTGCCAGCAGGCAACAGGGTTCGGAAAAACTGTTTTTT. This codes for CASRQQGSEKLFF. The chain carries TRBV12-3 or TRBV12-4 and TRBJ1-4; the D gene is possibly TRBD1 (6 bases). The CDR3 totals 13 residues. Trimming removed 6 bases from V and 8 bases from J, with 13 bases in between.

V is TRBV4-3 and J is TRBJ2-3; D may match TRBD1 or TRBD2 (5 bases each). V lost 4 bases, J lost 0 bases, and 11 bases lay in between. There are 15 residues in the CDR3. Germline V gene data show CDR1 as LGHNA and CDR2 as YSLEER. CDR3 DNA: TGCGCCAGCAGCCGCCGGGACCTCAGCACAGATACGCAGTATTTT. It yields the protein CASSRRDLSTDTQYF.

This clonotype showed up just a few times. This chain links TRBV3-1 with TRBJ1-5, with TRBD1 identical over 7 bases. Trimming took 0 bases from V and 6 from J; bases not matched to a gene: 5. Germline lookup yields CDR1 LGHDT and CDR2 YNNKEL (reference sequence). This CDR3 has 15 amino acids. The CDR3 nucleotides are TGTGCCAGCAGCCAAGACCCAGGGGGATCTCAGCCCCAGCATTTT. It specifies CASSQDPGGSQPQHF.

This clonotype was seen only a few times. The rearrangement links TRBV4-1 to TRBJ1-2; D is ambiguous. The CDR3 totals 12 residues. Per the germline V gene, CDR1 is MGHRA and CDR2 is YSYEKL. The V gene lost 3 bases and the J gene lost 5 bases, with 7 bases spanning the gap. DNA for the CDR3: TGCGCCAGCAGCCATTCTCAGTATGGCTACACCTTC. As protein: CASSHSQYGYTF.

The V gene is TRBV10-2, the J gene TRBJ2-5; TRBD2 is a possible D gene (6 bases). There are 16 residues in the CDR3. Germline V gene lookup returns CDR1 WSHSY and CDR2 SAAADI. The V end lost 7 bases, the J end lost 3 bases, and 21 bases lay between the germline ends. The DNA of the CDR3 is TGCGCCAGCATCCCGCTAGGGGCGGCGGGAAAAGAGACCCAGTACTTC. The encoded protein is CASIPLGAAGKETQYF.

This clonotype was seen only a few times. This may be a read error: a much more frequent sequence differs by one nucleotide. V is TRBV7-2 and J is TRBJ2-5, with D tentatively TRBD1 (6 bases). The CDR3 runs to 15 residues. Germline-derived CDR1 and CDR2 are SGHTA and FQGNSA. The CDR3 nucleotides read TGTGTCAGCAGCACGCCAGAATCAGGGGAAGAGACCCAGTACTTC. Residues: CVSSTPESGEETQYF.

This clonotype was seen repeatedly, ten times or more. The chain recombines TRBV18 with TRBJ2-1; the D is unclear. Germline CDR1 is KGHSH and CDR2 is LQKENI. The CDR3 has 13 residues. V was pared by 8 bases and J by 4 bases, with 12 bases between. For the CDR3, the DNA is TGTGCCAGCAGTCCGCCCGGGTACAATGAGCAGTTCTTC. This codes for CASSPPGYNEQFF.

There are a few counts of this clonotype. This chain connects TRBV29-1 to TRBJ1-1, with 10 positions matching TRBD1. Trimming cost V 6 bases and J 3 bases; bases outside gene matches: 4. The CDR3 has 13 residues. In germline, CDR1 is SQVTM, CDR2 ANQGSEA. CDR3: CSVRDRGYTEAFF. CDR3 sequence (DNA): TGCAGCGTCAGGGACAGGGGATACACTGAAGCTTTCTTT. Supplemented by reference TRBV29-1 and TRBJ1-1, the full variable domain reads SAVISQKPSRDICQRGTSLTIQCQVDSQVTMMFWYRQQPGQSLTLIATANQGSEATYESGFVIDKFPISRPNLTFSTLTVSNMSPEDSSIYLCSVRDRGYTEAFFGQGTRLTVV.

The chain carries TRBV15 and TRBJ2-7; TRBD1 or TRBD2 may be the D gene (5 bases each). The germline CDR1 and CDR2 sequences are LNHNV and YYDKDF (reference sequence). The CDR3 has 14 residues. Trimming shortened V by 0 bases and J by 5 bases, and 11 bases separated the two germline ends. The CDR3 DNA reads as TGTGCCACCAGCAGAGATTACGGGGACGACGAGCAGTACTTC. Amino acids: CATSRDYGDDEQYF.

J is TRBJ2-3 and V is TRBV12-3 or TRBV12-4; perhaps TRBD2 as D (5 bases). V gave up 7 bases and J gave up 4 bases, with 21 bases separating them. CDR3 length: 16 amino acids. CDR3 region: CASTTKEEINADTQYF. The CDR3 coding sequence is TGTGCCAGCACCACTAAGGAGGAGATCAACGCAGATACGCAGTATTTT.

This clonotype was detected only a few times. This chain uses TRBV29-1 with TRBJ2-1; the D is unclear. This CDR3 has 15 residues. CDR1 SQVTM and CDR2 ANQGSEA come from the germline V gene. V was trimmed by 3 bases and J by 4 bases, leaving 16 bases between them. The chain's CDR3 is CSVDGWQTTYNEQFF. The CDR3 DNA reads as TGCAGCGTTGACGGTTGGCAGACGACGTACAATGAGCAGTTCTTC.

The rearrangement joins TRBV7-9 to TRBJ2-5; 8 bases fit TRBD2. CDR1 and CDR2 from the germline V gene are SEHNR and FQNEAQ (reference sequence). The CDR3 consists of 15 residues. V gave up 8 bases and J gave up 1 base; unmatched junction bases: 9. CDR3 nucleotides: TGTGCCAGCGCTACTAGCGGAGGGCTCCAAGAGACCCAGTACTTC. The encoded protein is CASATSGGLQETQYF.

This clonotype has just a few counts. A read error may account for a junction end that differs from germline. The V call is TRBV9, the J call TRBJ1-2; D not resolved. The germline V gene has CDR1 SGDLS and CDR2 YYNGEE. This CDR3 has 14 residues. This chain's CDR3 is CASSLLADPEKVDF. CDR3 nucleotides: TGTGCCAGCAGCCTTCTTGCGGACCCCGAAAAAGTGGACTTC.